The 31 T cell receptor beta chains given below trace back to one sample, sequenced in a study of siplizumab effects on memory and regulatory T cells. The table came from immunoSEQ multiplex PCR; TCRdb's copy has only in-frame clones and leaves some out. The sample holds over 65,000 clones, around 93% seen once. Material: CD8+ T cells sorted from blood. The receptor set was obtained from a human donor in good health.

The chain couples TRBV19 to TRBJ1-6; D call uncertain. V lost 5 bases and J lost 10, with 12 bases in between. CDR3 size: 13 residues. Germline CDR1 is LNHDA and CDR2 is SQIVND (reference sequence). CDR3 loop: CASSSGVGSPLHF. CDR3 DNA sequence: TGTGCCAGTAGTTCTGGGGTGGGATCACCCCTCCACTTT.

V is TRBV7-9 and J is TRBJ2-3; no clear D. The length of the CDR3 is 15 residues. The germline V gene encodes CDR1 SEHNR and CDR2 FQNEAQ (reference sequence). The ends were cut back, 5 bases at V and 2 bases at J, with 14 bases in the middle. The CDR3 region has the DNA TGTGCCAGCAGCCGCCCGTATGGGGTCACAGATACGCAGTATTTT. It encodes CASSRPYGVTDTQYF.

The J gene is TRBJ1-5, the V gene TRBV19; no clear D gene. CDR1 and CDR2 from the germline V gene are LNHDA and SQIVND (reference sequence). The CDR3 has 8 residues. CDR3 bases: TGTATTGGTCAGCCCCAGCATTTT. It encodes CIGQPQHF.

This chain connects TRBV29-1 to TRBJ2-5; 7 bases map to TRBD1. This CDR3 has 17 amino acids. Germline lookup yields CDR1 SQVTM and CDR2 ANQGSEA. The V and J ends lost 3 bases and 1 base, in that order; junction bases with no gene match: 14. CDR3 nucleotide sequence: TGCAGCGTTGACGGAACGGCAGTTAGACAGGGCCAAGAGACCCAGTACTTC. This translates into CSVDGTAVRQGQETQYF.

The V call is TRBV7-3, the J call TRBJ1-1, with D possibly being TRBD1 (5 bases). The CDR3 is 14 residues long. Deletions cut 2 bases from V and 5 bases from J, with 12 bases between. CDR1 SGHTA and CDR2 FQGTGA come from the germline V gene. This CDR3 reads CASSLGGWGTEAFF. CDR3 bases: TGTGCCAGCAGCTTAGGGGGATGGGGTACTGAAGCTTTCTTT.

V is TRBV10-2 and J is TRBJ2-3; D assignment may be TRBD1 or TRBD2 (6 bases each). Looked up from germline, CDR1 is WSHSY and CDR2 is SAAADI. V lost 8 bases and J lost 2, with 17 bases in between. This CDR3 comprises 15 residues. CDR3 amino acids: CASVDPGASTDTQYF. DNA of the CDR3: TGCGCCAGCGTGGACCCGGGGGCATCCACAGATACGCAGTATTTT.

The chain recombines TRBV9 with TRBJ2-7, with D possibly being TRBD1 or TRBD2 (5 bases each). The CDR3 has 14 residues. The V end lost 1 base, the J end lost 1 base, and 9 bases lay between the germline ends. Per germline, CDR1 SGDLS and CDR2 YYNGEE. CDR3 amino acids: CASSVRGESYEQYF. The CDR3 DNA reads TGTGCCAGCAGCGTAAGGGGAGAGTCCTACGAGCAGTACTTC.

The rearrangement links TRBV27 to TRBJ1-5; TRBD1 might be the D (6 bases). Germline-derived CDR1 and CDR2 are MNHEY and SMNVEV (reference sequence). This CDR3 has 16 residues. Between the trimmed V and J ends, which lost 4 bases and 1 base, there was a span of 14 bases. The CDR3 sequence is CASSSQGHPSNQPQHF. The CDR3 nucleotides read TGTGCCAGCAGTTCCCAGGGACACCCCAGCAATCAGCCCCAGCATTTT.

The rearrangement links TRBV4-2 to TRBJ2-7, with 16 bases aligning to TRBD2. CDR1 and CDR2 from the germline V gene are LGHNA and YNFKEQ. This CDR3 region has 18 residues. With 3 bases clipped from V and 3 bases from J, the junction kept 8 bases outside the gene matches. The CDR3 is CASSHQAGTSGGDYEQYF. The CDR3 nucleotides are TGTGCCAGCAGCCACCAGGCCGGGACTAGCGGGGGGGACTACGAGCAGTACTTC.

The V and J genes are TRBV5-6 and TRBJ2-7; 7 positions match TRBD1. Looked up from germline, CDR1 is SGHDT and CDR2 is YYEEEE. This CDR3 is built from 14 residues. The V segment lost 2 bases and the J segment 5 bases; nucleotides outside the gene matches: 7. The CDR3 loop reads CASSFIGGSNEQYF. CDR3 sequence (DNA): TGTGCCAGCAGCTTCATAGGGGGCTCTAACGAGCAGTACTTC.

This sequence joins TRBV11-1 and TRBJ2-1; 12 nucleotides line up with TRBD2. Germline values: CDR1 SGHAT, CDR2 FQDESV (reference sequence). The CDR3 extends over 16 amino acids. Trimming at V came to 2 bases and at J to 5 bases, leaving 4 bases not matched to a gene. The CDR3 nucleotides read TGTGCCAGCAGCTTAATTCTAGCGGGGGGGAACAATGAGCAGTTCTTC. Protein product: CASSLILAGGNNEQFF. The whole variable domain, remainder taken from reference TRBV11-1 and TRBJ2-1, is EAEVAQSPRYKITEKSQAVAFWCDPISGHATLYWYRQILGQGPELLVQFQDESVVDDSQLPKDRFSAERLKGVDSTLKIQPAELGDSAMYLCASSLILAGGNNEQFFGPGTRLTVL.

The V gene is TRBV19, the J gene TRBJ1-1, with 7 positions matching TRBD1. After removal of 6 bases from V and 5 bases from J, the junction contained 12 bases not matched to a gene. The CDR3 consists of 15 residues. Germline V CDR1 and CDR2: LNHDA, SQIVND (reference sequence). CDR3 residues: CASSPAPGGLTEAFF. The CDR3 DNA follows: TGTGCCAGTAGCCCGGCTCCAGGGGGTCTTACTGAAGCTTTCTTT.

The CDR3 region is CASAAKGAESHTQYF. As DNA, the CDR3 is TGCGCCAGCGCGGCGAAAGGGGCAGAGAGTCATACGCAGTATTTT. The chain carries TRBV23-1 and TRBJ2-3, with D possibly matching TRBD1 (5 bases). TRBV23-1 is designated an ORF whose function remains uncertain. The length of the CDR3 is 15 residues. Trimming left V 8 bases short and J 7 bases short, with 22 bases between.

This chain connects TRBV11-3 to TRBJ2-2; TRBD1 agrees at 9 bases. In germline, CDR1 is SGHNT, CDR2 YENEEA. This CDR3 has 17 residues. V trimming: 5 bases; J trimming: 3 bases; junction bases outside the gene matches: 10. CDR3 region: CASSPGTGSLDTGELFF. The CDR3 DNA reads TGTGCCAGCAGCCCAGGGACAGGGTCGTTGGACACCGGGGAGCTGTTTTTT.

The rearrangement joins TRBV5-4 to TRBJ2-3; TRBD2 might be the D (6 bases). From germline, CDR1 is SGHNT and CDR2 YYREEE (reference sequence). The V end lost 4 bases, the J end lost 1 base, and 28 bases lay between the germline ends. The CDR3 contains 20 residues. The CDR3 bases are TGTGCCAGCAGCCCCGCCGGGTCTAGCGCCACCCTTTGGGGCACAGATACGCAGTATTTT. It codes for CASSPAGSSATLWGTDTQYF.

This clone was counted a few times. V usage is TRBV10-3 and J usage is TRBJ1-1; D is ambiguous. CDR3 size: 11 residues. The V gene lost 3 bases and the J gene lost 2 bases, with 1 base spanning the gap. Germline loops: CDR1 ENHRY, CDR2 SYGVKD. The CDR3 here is CAISENTEAFF. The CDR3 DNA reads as TGTGCCATCAGTGAAAACACTGAAGCTTTCTTT.

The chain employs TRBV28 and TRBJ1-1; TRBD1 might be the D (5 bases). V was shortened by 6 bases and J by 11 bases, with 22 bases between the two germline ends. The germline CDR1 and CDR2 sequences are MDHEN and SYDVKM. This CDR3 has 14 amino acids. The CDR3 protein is CASSQGVGPGPAFF. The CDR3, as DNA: TGTGCCAGCAGCCAGGGTGTGGGCCCCGGGCCGGCTTTCTTT. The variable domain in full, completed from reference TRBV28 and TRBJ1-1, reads DVKVTQSSRYLVKRTGEKVFLECVQDMDHENMFWYRQDPGLGLRLIYFSYDVKMKEKGDIPEGYSVSREKKERFSLILESASTNQTSMYLCASSQGVGPGPAFFGQGTRLTVV.

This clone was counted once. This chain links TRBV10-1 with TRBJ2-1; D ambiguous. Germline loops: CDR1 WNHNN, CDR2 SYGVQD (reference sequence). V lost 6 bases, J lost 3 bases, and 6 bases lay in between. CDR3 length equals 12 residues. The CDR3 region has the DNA TGCGCCAGCAGAAACAACTACAATGAGCAGTTCTTC. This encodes CASRNNYNEQFF.

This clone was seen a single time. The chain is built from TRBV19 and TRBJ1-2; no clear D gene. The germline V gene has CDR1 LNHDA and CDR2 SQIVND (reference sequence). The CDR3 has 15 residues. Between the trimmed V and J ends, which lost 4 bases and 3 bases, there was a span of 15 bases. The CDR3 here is CASSTSLDSDYGYTF. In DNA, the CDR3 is TGTGCCAGTAGTACAAGTCTGGATTCGGACTATGGCTACACCTTC. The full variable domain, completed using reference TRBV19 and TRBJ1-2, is DGGITQSPKYLFRKEGQNVTLSCEQNLNHDAMYWYRQDPGQGLRLIYYSQIVNDFQKGDIAEGYSVSREKKESFPLTVTSAQKNPTAFYLCASSTSLDSDYGYTFGSGTRLTVV.

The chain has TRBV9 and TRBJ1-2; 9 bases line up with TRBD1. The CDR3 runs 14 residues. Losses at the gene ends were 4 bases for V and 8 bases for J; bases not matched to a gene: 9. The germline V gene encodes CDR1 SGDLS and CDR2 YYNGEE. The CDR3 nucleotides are TGTGCCAGCAGCTCACGACAGGGGGTTTGGGGCTACACCTTC. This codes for CASSSRQGVWGYTF.

This CDR3 reads CASSVATSGGDTQYF. CDR3 bases: TGTGCCAGCAGCGTAGCGACTAGCGGGGGGGATACGCAGTATTTT. This sequence joins TRBV9 and TRBJ2-3; the match to TRBD2 covers 13 bases. Trimming cost V 0 bases and J 6 bases; bases outside gene matches: 1. This CDR3 has 15 residues. Germline assignment: CDR1 SGDLS and CDR2 YYNGEE.

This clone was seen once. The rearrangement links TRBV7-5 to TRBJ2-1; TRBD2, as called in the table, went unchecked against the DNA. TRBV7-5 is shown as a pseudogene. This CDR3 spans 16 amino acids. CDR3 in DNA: TGTGTCAGAAGCACACCCCGGGGGGCCTCCTACAATGAGCAGTTCTTC. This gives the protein CVRSTPRGASYNEQFF.

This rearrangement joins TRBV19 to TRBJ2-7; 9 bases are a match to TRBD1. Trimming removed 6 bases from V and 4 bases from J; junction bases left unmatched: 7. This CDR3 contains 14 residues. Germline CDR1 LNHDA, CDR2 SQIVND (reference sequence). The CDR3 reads CASSPGQGNYEQYF. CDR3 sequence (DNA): TGTGCCAGTAGCCCGGGACAGGGAAATTACGAGCAGTACTTC. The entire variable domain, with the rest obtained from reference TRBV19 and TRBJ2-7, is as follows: DGGITQSPKYLFRKEGQNVTLSCEQNLNHDAMYWYRQDPGQGLRLIYYSQIVNDFQKGDIAEGYSVSREKKESFPLTVTSAQKNPTAFYLCASSPGQGNYEQYFGPGTRLTVT.

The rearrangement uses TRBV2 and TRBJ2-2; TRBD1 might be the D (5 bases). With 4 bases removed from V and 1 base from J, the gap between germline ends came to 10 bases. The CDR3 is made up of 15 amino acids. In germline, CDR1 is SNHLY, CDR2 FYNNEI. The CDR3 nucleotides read TGTGCCAGCAGTGCCTCCAGGGTGAACACCGGGGAGCTGTTTTTT. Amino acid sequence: CASSASRVNTGELFF.

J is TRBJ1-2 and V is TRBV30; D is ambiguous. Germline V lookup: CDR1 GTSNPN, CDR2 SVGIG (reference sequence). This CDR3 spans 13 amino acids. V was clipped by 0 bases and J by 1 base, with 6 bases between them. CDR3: CAWSVVNNYGYTF. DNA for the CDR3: TGTGCCTGGAGTGTCGTCAATAACTATGGCTACACCTTC.

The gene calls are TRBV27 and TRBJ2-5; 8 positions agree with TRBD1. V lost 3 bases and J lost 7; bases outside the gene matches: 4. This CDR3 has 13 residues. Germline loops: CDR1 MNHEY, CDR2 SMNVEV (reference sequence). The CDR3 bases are TGTGCCAGCAGTTTCTCCGGGACAGGGACCCAGTACTTC. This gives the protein CASSFSGTGTQYF.

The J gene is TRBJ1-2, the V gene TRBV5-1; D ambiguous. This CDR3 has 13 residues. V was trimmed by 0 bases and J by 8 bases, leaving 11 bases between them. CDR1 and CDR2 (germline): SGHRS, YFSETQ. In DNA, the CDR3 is TGCGCCAGCAGCTTGGCCTCGGGGATGGGCTACACCTTC. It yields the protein CASSLASGMGYTF. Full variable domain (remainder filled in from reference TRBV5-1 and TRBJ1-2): KAGVTQTPRYLIKTRGQQVTLSCSPISGHRSVSWYQQTPGQGLQFLFEYFSETQRNKGNFPGRFSGRQFSNSRSEMNVSTLELGDSALYLCASSLASGMGYTFGSGTRLTVV.

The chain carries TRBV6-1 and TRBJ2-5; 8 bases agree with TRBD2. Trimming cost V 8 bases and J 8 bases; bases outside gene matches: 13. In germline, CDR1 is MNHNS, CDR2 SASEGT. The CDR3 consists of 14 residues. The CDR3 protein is CASRSGGISGTQYF. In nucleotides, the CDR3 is TGTGCCAGCCGCAGCGGGGGAATATCAGGTACCCAGTACTTC.

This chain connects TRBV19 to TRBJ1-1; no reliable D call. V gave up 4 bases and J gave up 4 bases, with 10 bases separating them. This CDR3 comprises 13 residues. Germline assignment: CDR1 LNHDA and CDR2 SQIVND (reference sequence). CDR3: CASSKEWGTEAFF. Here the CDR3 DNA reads TGTGCCAGTAGTAAAGAGTGGGGCACTGAAGCTTTCTTT. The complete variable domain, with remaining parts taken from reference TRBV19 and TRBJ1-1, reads DGGITQSPKYLFRKEGQNVTLSCEQNLNHDAMYWYRQDPGQGLRLIYYSQIVNDFQKGDIAEGYSVSREKKESFPLTVTSAQKNPTAFYLCASSKEWGTEAFFGQGTRLTVV.

The CDR3 loop is CASSFAGDYYEQYF. In nucleotides, the CDR3 is TGTGCCAGCAGCTTCGCTGGGGACTACTACGAGCAGTACTTC. The rearrangement links TRBV28 to TRBJ2-7, with 7 bases that match TRBD2. CDR1 and CDR2 from the germline V gene are MDHEN and SYDVKM. This CDR3 comprises 14 residues. J gave up 3 bases and V 6 bases, and 8 bases lay outside the gene matches.

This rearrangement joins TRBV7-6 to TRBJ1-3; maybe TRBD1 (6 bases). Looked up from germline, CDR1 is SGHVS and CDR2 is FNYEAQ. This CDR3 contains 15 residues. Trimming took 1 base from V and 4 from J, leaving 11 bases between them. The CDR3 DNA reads TGTGCCAGCAGCTTAGAGGGGGGATCAGGAAACACCATATATTTT. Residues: CASSLEGGSGNTIYF. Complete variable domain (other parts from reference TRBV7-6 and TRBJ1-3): GAGVSQSPRYKVTKRGQDVALRCDPISGHVSLYWYRQALGQGPEFLTYFNYEAQQDKSGLPNDRFSAERPEGSISTLTIQRTEQRDSAMYRCASSLEGGSGNTIYFGEGSWLTVV.